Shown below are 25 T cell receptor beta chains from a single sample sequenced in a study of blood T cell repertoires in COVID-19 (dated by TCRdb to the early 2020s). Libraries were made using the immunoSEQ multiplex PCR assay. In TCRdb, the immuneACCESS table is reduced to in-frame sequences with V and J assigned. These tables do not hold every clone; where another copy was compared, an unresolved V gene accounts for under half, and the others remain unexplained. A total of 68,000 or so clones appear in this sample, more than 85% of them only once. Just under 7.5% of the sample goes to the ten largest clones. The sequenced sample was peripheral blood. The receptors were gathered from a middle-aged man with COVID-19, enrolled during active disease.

Here the CDR3 reads CASSGSVSETQYF. CDR3 coding DNA: TGTGCCAGCAGTGGGTCAGTATCAGAGACCCAGTACTTC. The chain combines TRBV2 with TRBJ2-5; D uncertain. Germline CDR1 is SNHLY and CDR2 is FYNNEI. Trimming cost V 4 bases and J 4 bases, with 10 bases left between them. CDR3 size: 13 residues.

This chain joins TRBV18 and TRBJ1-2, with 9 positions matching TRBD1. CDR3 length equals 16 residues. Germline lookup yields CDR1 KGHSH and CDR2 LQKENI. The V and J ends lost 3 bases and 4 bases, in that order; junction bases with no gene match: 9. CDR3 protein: CASSPVTGGMGYGYTF. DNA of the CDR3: TGTGCCAGCTCACCCGTAACAGGGGGCATGGGCTATGGCTACACCTTC.

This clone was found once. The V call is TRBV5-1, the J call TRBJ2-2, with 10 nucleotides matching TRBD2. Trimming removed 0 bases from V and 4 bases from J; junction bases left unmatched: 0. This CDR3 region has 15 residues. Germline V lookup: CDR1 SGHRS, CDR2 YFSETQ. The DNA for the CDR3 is TGCGCCAGCAGCTTGGAGCGGGGGGGCACCGGGGAGCTGTTTTTT. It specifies CASSLERGGTGELFF.

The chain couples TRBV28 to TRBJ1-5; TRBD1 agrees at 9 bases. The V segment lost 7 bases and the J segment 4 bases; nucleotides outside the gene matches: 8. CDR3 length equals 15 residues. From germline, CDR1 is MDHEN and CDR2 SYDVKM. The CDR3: CASTTTGGMNQPQHF. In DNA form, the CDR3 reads TGTGCCAGCACTACCACAGGGGGCATGAATCAGCCCCAGCATTTT. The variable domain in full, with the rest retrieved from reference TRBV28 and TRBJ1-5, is DVKVTQSSRYLVKRTGEKVFLECVQDMDHENMFWYRQDPGLGLRLIYFSYDVKMKEKGDIPEGYSVSREKKERFSLILESASTNQTSMYLCASTTTGGMNQPQHFGDGTRLSIL.

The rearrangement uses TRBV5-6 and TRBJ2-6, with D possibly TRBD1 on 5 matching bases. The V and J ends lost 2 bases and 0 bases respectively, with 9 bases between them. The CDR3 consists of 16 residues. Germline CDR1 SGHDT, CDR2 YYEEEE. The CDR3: CASSFRVNSGANVLTF. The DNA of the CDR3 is TGTGCCAGCAGCTTCAGGGTTAACTCTGGGGCCAACGTCCTGACTTTC.

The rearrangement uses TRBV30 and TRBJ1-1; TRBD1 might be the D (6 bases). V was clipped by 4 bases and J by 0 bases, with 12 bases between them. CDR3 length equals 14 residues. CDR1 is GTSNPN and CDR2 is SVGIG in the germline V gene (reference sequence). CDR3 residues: CAWTRTDLNTEAFF. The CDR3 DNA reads TGTGCCTGGACTAGGACAGACTTGAACACTGAAGCTTTCTTT.

The CDR3 loop reads CASSTAGGSDSPLHF. CDR3 in DNA: TGTGCCAGCAGCACAGCAGGGGGTTCGGATTCACCCCTCCACTTT. This chain uses TRBV5-4 with TRBJ1-6; 7 nucleotides line up with TRBD1. Germline CDR1 reads SGHNT; CDR2 reads YYREEE (reference sequence). Trimming took 4 bases from V and 8 from J; bases not matched to a gene: 9. The CDR3 sequence is 15 residues long.

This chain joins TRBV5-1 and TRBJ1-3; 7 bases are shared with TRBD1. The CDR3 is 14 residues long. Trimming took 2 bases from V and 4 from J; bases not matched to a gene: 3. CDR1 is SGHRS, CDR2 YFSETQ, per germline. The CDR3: CASSLQGPGNTIYF. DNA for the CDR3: TGCGCCAGCAGCTTACAGGGGCCCGGAAACACCATATATTTT.

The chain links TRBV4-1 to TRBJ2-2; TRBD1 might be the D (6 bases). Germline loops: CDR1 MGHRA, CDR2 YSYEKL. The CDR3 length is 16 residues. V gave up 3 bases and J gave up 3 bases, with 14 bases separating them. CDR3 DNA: TGCGCCAGCAGCCAGACTCAGGGGTCGCACACCGGGGAGCTGTTTTTT. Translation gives CASSQTQGSHTGELFF.

CDR3 sequence (DNA): TGTGCCAGCATTCAGGCAGAATACACCGGGGAGCTGTTTTTT. The encoded protein is CASIQAEYTGELFF. The rearrangement links TRBV28 to TRBJ2-2; D remains unclear. The germline V and J ends were trimmed by 7 bases and 3 bases, with 12 bases remaining between them. The CDR3 is 14 amino acids. CDR1 and CDR2 from the germline V gene are MDHEN and SYDVKM.

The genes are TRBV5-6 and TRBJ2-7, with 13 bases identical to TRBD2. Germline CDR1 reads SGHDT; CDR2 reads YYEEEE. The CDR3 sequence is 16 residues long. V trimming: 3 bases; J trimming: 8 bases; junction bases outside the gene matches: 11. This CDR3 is CASSSKSGLAGLKQYF. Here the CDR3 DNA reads TGTGCCAGCAGCTCCAAGTCGGGACTAGCGGGACTCAAGCAGTACTTC.

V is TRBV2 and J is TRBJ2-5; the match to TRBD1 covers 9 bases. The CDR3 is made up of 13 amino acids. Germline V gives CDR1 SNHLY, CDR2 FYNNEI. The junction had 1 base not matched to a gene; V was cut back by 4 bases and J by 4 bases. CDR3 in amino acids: CASSGDRAETQYF. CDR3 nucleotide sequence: TGTGCCAGCAGTGGGGACAGGGCAGAGACCCAGTACTTC. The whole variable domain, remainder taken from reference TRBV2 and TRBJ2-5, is EPEVTQTPSHQVTQMGQEVILRCVPISNHLYFYWYRQILGQKVEFLVSFYNNEISEKSEIFDDQFSVERPDGSNFTLKIRSTKLEDSAMYFCASSGDRAETQYFGPGTRLLVL.

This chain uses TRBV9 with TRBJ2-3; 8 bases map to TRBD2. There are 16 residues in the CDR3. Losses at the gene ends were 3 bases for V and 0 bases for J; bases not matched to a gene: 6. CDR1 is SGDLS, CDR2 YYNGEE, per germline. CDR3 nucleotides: TGTGCCAGCAGCGCCGTAGCGGGGCAGAGCACAGATACGCAGTATTTT. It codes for CASSAVAGQSTDTQYF. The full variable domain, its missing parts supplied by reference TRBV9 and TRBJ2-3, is DSGVTQTPKHLITATGQRVTLRCSPRSGDLSVYWYQQSLDQGLQFLIQYYNGEERAKGNILERFSAQQFPDLHSELNLSSLELGDSALYFCASSAVAGQSTDTQYFGPGTRLTVL.

CDR3 sequence (DNA): TGTGCCAGTATTCGAGCGGGGGTTAGAGAGATTGAAGCTTTCTTT. It translates to CASIRAGVREIEAFF. The chain combines TRBV19 with TRBJ1-1; the D gene is possibly TRBD1 (5 bases). The CDR3 length is 15 residues. Germline loops: CDR1 LNHDA, CDR2 SQIVND (reference sequence). The V and J ends lost 7 bases and 7 bases respectively, with 22 bases between them.

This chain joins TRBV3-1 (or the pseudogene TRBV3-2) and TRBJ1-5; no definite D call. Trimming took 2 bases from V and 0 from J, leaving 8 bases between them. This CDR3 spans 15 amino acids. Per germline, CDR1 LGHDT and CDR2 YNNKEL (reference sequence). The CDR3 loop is CASSQHPVSNQPQHF. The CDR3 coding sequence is TGTGCCAGCAGCCAACATCCGGTTAGCAATCAGCCCCAGCATTTT.

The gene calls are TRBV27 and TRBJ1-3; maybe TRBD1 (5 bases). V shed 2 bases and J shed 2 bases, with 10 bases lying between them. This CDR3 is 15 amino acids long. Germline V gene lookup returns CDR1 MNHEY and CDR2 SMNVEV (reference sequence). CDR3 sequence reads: CASSLTQGPGNTIYF. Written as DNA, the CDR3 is TGTGCCAGCAGTTTAACCCAGGGTCCTGGAAACACCATATATTTT.

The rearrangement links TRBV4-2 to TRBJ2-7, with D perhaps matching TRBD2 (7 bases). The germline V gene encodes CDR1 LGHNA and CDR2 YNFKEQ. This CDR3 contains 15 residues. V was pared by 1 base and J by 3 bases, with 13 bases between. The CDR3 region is CASSQGEGQIYEQYF. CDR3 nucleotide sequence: TGTGCCAGCAGCCAAGGGGAGGGACAAATCTACGAGCAGTACTTC.

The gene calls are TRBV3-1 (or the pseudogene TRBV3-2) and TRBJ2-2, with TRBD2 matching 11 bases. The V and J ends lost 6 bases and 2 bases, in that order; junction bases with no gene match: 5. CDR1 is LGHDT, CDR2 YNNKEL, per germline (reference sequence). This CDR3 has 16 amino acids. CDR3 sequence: CASRRGTSGNTGELFF. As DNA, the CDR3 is TGTGCCAGCAGGCGCGGGACTAGCGGAAACACCGGGGAGCTGTTTTTT.

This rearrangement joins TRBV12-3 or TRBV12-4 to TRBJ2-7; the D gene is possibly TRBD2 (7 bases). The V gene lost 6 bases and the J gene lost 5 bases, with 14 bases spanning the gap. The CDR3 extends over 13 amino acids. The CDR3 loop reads CASSWGGANEQYF. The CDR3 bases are TGTGCCAGCAGCTGGGGGGGGGCCAACGAGCAGTACTTC.

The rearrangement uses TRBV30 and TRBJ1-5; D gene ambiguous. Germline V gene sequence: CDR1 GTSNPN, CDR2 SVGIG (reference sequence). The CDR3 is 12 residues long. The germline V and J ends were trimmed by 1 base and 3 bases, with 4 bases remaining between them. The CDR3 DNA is TGTGCCTGGAGTGCCTACAATCAGCCCCAGCATTTT. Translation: CAWSAYNQPQHF.

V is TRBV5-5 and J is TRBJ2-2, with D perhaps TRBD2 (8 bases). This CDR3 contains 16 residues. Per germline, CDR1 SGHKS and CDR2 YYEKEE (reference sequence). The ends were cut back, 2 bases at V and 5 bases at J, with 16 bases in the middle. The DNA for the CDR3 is TGTGCCAGCAGCTTCCGACAGGGCGGGGGGACCGGGGAGCTGTTTTTT. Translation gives CASSFRQGGGTGELFF.

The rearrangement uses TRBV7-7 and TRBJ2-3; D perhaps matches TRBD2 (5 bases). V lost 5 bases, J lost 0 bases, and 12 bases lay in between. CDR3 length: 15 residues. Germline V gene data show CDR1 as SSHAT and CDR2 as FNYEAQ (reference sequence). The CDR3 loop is CASSPRGGSTDTQYF. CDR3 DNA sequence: TGTGCCAGCAGCCCCCGCGGCGGGAGCACAGATACGCAGTATTTT.

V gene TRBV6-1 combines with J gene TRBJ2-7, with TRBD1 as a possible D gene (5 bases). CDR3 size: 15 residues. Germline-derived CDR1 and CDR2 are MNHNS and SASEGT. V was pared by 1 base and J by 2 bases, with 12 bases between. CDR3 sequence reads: CASSEGAGIPYEQYF. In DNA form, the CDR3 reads TGTGCCAGCAGTGAAGGGGCAGGGATTCCCTACGAGCAGTACTTC.

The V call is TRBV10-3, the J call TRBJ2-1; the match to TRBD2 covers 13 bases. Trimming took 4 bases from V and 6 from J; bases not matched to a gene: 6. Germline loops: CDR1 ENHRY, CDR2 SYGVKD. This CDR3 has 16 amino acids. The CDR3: CAISAPGLAGANEQFF. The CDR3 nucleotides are TGTGCCATCAGTGCCCCCGGACTAGCGGGGGCCAATGAGCAGTTCTTC.

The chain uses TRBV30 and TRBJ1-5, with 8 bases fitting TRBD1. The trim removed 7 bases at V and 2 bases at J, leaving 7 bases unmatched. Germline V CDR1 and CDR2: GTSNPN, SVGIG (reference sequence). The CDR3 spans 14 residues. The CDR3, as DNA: TGTGCCTACTCCCAGGGGGCTGGCAATCAGCCCCAGCATTTT. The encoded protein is CAYSQGAGNQPQHF.